The text below deals with one T cell receptor (beta chain). The antigen it binds to is not known. Qualities for individual bases were not recorded, and no much larger clone is one base off. Patients with a history of autoimmune disease or receiving systemic immunosuppression were excluded from the trial. Peripheral blood for TCR sequencing was collected from all dose cohorts at baseline, on cycle 4 day 1, and on cycle 7 day 1. The samples were drawn from a first-in-human, open-label, multicenter phase I dose-escalation trial of ivuxolimab. Adults with locally advanced or metastatic melanoma, renal cell, hepatocellular, or head and neck squamous cell carcinoma were enrolled in the trial. CD4+ and CD8+ T cells were sorted separately from peripheral blood before TCR sequencing. This record comes from a study of OX40 agonist ivuxolimab in advanced cancers. Background for the entire study: The costimulatory receptor OX40 (CD134) was targeted by ivuxolimab, a fully human IgG2 agonistic monoclonal antibody. Intravenous ivuxolimab was administered to patients every 2 weeks at six dose levels: 0.01, 0.1, 0.3, 1.5, 3 and 10 mg/kg. Of the roughly 52 dose-escalation patients, hepatocellular carcinoma was present in approximately 20, melanoma in around 15, renal cell carcinoma in 9 and head and neck cancer in 9. In the dose-escalation cohort, around four fifths of patients were male, and the mean age was about 55 years, with a range of about 23 to 85. Prior anti-PD-1, anti-PD-L1 or anti-CTLA-4 therapy was permitted, and about 40% of dose-escalation patients had received checkpoint inhibitors. Partial responses occurred in three dose-escalation patients: two with cutaneous melanoma and one with hepatocellular carcinoma. The point of sequencing TCRbeta in the periphery was to test whether ivuxolimab changed TCR sequence diversity and drove clonal T-cell expansion. The paper reports the monotherapy dose-escalation portion (N of about 50 patients) of the phase I ivuxolimab trial.

General findings and caveats noted by the study authors: At doses of 0.1 to 3.0 mg/kg, clonal expansion of both CD4+ and CD8+ T cells in blood was seen between baseline and week 6. The antigen specificity of the clonally expanded peripheral T cells was not determined. In the 0.1-3.0 mg/kg groups, partial responders had among the lowest normalized peripheral clonal expansion, particularly in CD8+ T cells. After ivuxolimab, expanded clones were on average more numerous among CD8+ T cells than among CD4+ T cells. Low levels of normalized T-cell clonal expansion were also seen in some patients who did not respond.

For sequencing of the TCRbeta CDR3 region, genomic DNA was extracted from the sorted cells. The immunoSEQ Assay was used for sequencing of TCRbeta CDR3 regions. This is the immuneACCESS table as TCRdb keeps it, with only in-frame sequences that have V and J called. A part of the clones is gone; compared with another copy, unresolved V genes explain less than half, and the rest is unexplained. In this sample the table shows 150,000 to 190,000 clones, under 95% of which occur a single time. About 0.31% of the sample rests with the top ten. For CDR1 and CDR2, the germline V gene (reference sequence) lists SEHNR and FQNEAQ. Relative to germline, V is 8 bases shorter and J is 6 bases shorter, with 6 bases between their ends. Including cysteine and phenylalanine, the CDR3 has 10 amino acids. The retained sequence is limited to the CDR3, 30 bases, with the frame set at the first base.

Sequencing was performed on CD4+ or CD8+ T cells sorted from blood, taken in a trial of the OX40 agonist ivuxolimab. The chain is assembled from TRBV7-9 and TRBJ2-3; the D segment cannot be called with confidence. The TCR was taken from an adult with an advanced solid tumor such as melanoma, head and neck, liver or kidney cancer. The nucleotides are TGTGCCAGCGAGAAGGATACGCAGTATTTT. The resulting protein is CASEKDTQYF.